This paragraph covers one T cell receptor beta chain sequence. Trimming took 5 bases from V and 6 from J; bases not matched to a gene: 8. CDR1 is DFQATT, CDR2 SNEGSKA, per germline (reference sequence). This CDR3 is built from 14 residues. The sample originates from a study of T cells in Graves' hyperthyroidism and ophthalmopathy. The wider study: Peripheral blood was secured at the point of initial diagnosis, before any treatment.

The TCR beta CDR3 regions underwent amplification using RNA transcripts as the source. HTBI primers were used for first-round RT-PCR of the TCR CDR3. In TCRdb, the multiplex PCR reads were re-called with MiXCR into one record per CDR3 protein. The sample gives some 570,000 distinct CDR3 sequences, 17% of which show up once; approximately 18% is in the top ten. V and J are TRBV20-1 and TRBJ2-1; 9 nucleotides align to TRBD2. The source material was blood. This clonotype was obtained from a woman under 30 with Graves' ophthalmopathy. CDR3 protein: CSAPGVSGSNEQFF. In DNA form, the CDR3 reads TGCAGTGCTCCCGGGGTTAGCGGGAGCAATGAGCAGTTCTTC.